Listed here is a single T cell receptor beta chain. Its antigen is currently unknown. The source of the sample is a study of shared clonotypes between healthy human individuals. The overall study: A couple of women and a few men aged 18 to 49 served as donors.

Study-wide results and limits: Since donors were few, the genetic and exposure-history diversity represented was limited.

Each replicate PCR on the sorted subsets used 200 to 250 ng DNA (roughly 30,000 T cell genomes). Authors' processing steps: Filtering differed since immunoSEQ provided only junctions, with no quality scores. Profiling relied on immunoSEQ multiplex PCR, and the TCRdb table lists in-frame clones only, not all of them. The V and J calls and clone size are taken from that table; D and trimming were inferred from the DNA. In the table there are some 2,100,000 clones, about 93% of which are singletons. The CDR3 consists of 14 residues. Per the germline V gene, CDR1 is SGHAT and CDR2 is FQNNGV. The V end was cut by 0 bases, the J end by 10 bases, with 14 bases between. Naive CD8 cells lacked CD45RO and underwent positive selection for CCR7, leaving out terminally differentiated effector memory CD45RA+ cells.

This chain uses TRBV11-2 with TRBJ2-3; perhaps TRBD2 as D (5 bases). The sequencing sample was made of naive CD8+ T cells from PBMCs. This receptor was obtained from a man aged 18-30 years in good health. Some clones in this sample may be carry-over from other donors' samples. CDR3 amino acids: CASSLDPGSPAQYF. In DNA form, the CDR3 reads TGTGCCAGCAGCTTAGATCCGGGGTCCCCAGCGCAGTATTTT.